Listed below are T cell receptor beta chains from one sample, sequenced in a study of graft-versus-host responses after intestinal transplantation. The table came from immunoSEQ multiplex PCR; TCRdb's copy has only in-frame clones and leaves some out. This table has about 110,000 clones, over 85% appearing once. Their antigen targets remain unknown. Here the sequenced sample was unstimulated CD8+ T cells sorted from spleen or lymph node cells, taken before intestinal transplant. The receptor source for this set is a human donor who received an intestinal transplant. The CDR3 runs from the conserved cysteine through the conserved F or W. D genes are given only for firm matches. A row's size may be missing; if present it is once, few, many or a size class.

>NA|TRBV10-3|TRBJ2-1|NA
CAISEGSVEQFF
TGTGCCATCAGTGAGGGGTCCGTTGAGCAGTTCTTC
>NA|TRBV10-3|TRBJ2-4|once
CAISEGVEENIQYF
TGTGCCATCAGTGAGGGGGTGGAGGAAAACATTCAGTACTTC
>TRBD1|TRBV9|TRBJ2-7|once
CASSPWTGSYEQYF
TGTGCCAGCAGCCCATGGACAGGCTCCTACGAGCAGTACTTC
>NA|TRBV5-4|TRBJ2-5|NA
CASIGETQETQYF
TGTGCCAGCATAGGGGAAACCCAAGAGACCCAGTACTTC
>NA|TRBV6-5|TRBJ1-4|NA
CASSYGQGANEKLFF
TGTGCCAGCAGTTACGGGCAGGGCGCTAATGAAAAACTGTTTTTT
>TRBD1|TRBV7-8|TRBJ2-7|NA
CASSHAGTGDEQYF
TGTGCCAGCAGCCACGCCGGGACAGGGGACGAGCAGTACTTC
>NA|TRBV5-1|TRBJ2-7|NA
CASSLGGGPYEQYF
TGCGCCAGCAGCTTGGGTGGGGGCCCCTACGAGCAGTACTTC
>NA|TRBV6-1|TRBJ1-5|once
CASSAGVGGNQPQHF
TGTGCCAGCAGTGCCGGGGTGGGGGGCAATCAGCCCCAGCATTTT
>NA|TRBV9|TRBJ1-1|NA
CASSVRPGMNTEAFF
TGTGCCAGCAGCGTACGTCCGGGAATGAACACTGAAGCTTTCTTT
>NA|TRBV5-4|TRBJ2-7|NA
CASSLDLGPSSYEQYF
TGTGCCAGCAGCCTCGATCTGGGACCGAGCTCCTACGAGCAGTACTTC
>TRBD2|TRBV28|TRBJ2-7|NA
CASSLPLAESTTYEQYF
TGTGCCAGCAGTTTACCCCTAGCGGAGTCTACCACCTACGAGCAGTACTTC
>NA|TRBV20-1|TRBJ2-5|once
CSATKGMDQYF
TGCAGTGCTACAAAAGGGATGGACCAGTACTTC
>TRBD1|TRBV10-3|TRBJ2-7|NA
CAISGGTVSYEQYF
TGTGCCATCAGTGGGGGGACAGTATCCTACGAGCAGTACTTC
>TRBD2|TRBV10-1|TRBJ2-7|NA
CASSDVSGSHEQYF
TGCGCCAGCAGTGATGTAAGCGGGAGTCACGAGCAGTACTTC
>TRBD1|TRBV7-7|TRBJ1-5|NA
CASSSRDRGRREQPQHF
TGTGCTAGCAGCTCCCGGGACAGGGGCCGCCGGGAACAACCCCAGCATTTT
>TRBD1|TRBV5-1|TRBJ1-2|NA
CASSLQGGDYGYTF
TGCGCCAGCAGCCTCCAGGGGGGGGACTATGGCTACACCTTC
>NA|TRBV27|TRBJ2-2|NA
CASSLDANTGELFF
TGTGCCAGCAGTTTAGACGCGAACACCGGGGAGCTGTTTTTT
>TRBD1|TRBV29-1|TRBJ2-7|NA
CSAGTGISYEQYF
TGCAGCGCGGGGACAGGGATCTCCTACGAGCAGTACTTC
>NA|TRBV27|TRBJ1-1|NA
CASSLTGTEAFF
TGTGCCAGCAGTTTGACGGGCACTGAAGCTTTCTTT
>NA|TRBV6-1|TRBJ2-1|NA
CASSETAAPVKEQFF
TGTGCCAGCAGTGAAACGGCGGCCCCTGTGAAGGAGCAGTTCTTC
>NA|TRBV5-8|TRBJ2-3|NA
CASSLGLDTQYF
TGTGCCAGCAGCTTGGGACTAGATACGCAGTATTTT
>TRBD2|TRBV18|TRBJ2-7|NA
CASSVREEPYEQYF
TGTGCCAGCTCTGTACGGGAGGAGCCCTACGAGCAGTACTTC
>NA|TRBV4-1|TRBJ2-7|NA
CASSQGTDYEQYF
TGCGCCAGCAGCCAAGGGACAGACTACGAGCAGTACTTC
>TRBD1|TRBV9|TRBJ2-7|NA
CASSVGEQGDSYEQYF
TGTGCCAGCAGCGTAGGGGAACAGGGGGACTCCTACGAGCAGTACTTC
>NA|TRBV29-1|TRBJ2-1|NA
CSVDAFGEQFF
TGCAGCGTTGACGCGTTCGGTGAGCAGTTCTTC
>NA|TRBV19|TRBJ2-7|few
CASSLSRTYPYEQYF
TGTGCCAGTAGTCTTAGTCGTACCTACCCCTACGAGCAGTACTTC
>NA|TRBV6-1|TRBJ2-7|NA
CASSEATNYGEQYF
TGTGCCAGCAGTGAAGCTACGAACTATGGGGAGCAGTACTTC
>TRBD1|TRBV7-9|TRBJ2-1|NA
CASTGRQGENNEQFF
TGTGCCAGCACCGGTAGACAGGGAGAGAACAATGAGCAGTTCTTC
>TRBD2|TRBV5-1|TRBJ2-7|NA
CASSWGLAGGTEQYF
TGCGCCAGCAGCTGGGGACTAGCGGGAGGTACTGAGCAGTACTTC
>NA|TRBV28|TRBJ2-3|NA
CASSGRLQESTDTQYF
TGTGCCAGCAGTGGCCGACTCCAAGAAAGCACAGATACGCAGTATTTT
>TRBD1|TRBV5-1|TRBJ1-1|NA
CASGVGDREGGTEAFF
TGCGCCAGCGGGGTAGGGGACAGGGAAGGAGGGACTGAAGCTTTCTTT
>NA|TRBV4-2|TRBJ2-2|NA
CASSQQVRGTGELFF
TGTGCCAGCAGCCAACAGGTACGCGGCACCGGGGAGCTGTTTTTT
>NA|TRBV14|TRBJ2-3|NA
CASSQERRYTDTQYF
TGTGCCAGCAGCCAAGAGAGGCGTTACACAGATACGCAGTATTTT
>TRBD1|TRBV28|TRBJ1-3|once
CASRDIRQGLNTIYF
TGTGCCAGCAGGGATATTCGACAGGGCCTAAACACCATATATTTT